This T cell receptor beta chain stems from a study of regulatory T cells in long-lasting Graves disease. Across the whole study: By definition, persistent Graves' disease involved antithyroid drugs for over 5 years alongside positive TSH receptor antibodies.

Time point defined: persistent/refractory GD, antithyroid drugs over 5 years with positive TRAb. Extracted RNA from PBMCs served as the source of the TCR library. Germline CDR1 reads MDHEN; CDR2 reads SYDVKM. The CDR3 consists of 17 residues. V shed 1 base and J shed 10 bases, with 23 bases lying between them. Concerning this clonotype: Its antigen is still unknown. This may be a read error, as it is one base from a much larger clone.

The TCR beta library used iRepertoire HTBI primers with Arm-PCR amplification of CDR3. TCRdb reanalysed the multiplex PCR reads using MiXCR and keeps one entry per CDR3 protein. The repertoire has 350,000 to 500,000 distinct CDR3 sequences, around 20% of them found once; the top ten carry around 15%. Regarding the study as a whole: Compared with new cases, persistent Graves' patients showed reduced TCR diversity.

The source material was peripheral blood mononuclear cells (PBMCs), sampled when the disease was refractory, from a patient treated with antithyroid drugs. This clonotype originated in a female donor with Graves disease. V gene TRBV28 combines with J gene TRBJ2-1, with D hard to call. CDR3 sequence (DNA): TGTGCCAGCAGTTTATTCATGGCGCGGCAAAGCTCCTACGAGCAGTTCTTC. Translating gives CASSLFMARQSSYEQFF. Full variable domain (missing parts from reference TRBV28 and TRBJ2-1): DVKVTQSSRYLVKRTGEKVFLECVQDMDHENMFWYRQDPGLGLRLIYFSYDVKMKEKGDIPEGYSVSREKKERFSLILESASTNQTSMYLCASSLFMARQSSYEQFFGPGTRLTVL.